This TCR beta chain was sequenced for a study of spatial heterogeneity in lung cancer. TCRdb itself ran the 5' RACE reads through MiXCR, one entry per CDR3 protein. The table lists 45,000 or so distinct CDR3 sequences, less than 8.5% of them singletons, with approximately 13% in the top ten. Time point defined: sample taken at primary tumor resection. Whole RNA obtained from tumor, nontumor lung or frozen PBMC underwent sequencing without sorting. The 72 donors had untreated early-stage non-small cell lung cancer. CDR3 length: 18 amino acids. V lost 1 base and J 2 bases, leaving 15 bases between the germline ends. CDR1 MGHRA and CDR2 YSYEKL come from the germline V gene.

The chain couples TRBV4-1 to TRBJ2-6; a weak D match, TRBD2 (5 bases). The material was PBMCs, obtained at surgery. This sequence originates from a female donor with early-stage non-small cell lung cancer. Here the CDR3 reads CASSQVWVSEAGANVLTF. In DNA, the CDR3 is TGCGCCAGCAGCCAAGTCTGGGTTTCGGAGGCTGGGGCCAACGTCCTGACTTTC.